This is a list of T cell receptor beta chains from one sample in a study of T cells in Graves' hyperthyroidism and ophthalmopathy. TCRdb itself ran the multiplex PCR reads through MiXCR, one entry per CDR3 protein. The sample shows 300,000 to 400,000 distinct CDR3 sequences, around 23% of them seen only once. Sequencing was done on a sample of blood. All receptors come from a woman aged 45 to 65 with Graves' hyperthyroidism. The CDR3 runs from the conserved cysteine through the conserved F or W. The D gene is left open where the match is weak. The size of a clone is reported for some rows only, either as once, few or many, or as a class for expanded clones.

j_call: TRBJ2-1
v_call: TRBV6-5
d_call: TRBD2
cdr3_length: 17
clone_size: -
cdr3_nt: TGTGCCAGCAGTTACCTTAGCGGGAGAGGATCCTACAATGAGCAGTTCTTC
cdr3_aa: CASSYLSGRGSYNEQFF

j_call: TRBJ1-2
v_call: TRBV30
d_call: TRBD1
cdr3_length: 15
clone_size: many
cdr3_nt: TGTGCCTGGAGTGTGGCAGGGGGCGCGGACTATGGCTACACCTTC
cdr3_aa: CAWSVAGGADYGYTF

j_call: TRBJ2-1
v_call: TRBV6-5
d_call: -
cdr3_length: 13
clone_size: many
cdr3_nt: TGTGCCAGCAGTTACTTTGAGGGAAATGAGCAGTTCTTC
cdr3_aa: CASSYFEGNEQFF

j_call: TRBJ2-5
v_call: TRBV30
d_call: -
cdr3_length: 13
clone_size: -
cdr3_nt: TGTGCCTGGAGTGTCGGACACCAAGAGACCCAGTACTTC
cdr3_aa: CAWSVGHQETQYF

j_call: TRBJ1-1
v_call: TRBV30
d_call: -
cdr3_length: 16
clone_size: many
cdr3_nt: TGTGCCTGGAGTAACGACGGACTCATAGGGAACACTGAAGCTTTCTTT
cdr3_aa: CAWSNDGLIGNTEAFF

j_call: TRBJ2-7
v_call: TRBV10-3
d_call: TRBD1
cdr3_length: 12
clone_size: many
cdr3_nt: TGTGCCATCAGCGACAGGGAGTACGAGCAGTACTTC
cdr3_aa: CAISDREYEQYF

j_call: TRBJ2-5
v_call: TRBV7-9
d_call: -
cdr3_length: 18
clone_size: many
cdr3_nt: TGTGCCAGCAGCTTAGAGCGAACGTGGACGCGCGGAGGTGAGACCCAGTACTTC
cdr3_aa: CASSLERTWTRGGETQYF

j_call: TRBJ2-4
v_call: TRBV12-3/TRBV12-4
d_call: -
cdr3_length: 15
clone_size: many
cdr3_nt: TGTGCCAGCAGCCAAGGACGGTTGACCAAAAACATTCAGTACTTC
cdr3_aa: CASSQGRLTKNIQYF

j_call: TRBJ2-1
v_call: TRBV20-1
d_call: -
cdr3_length: 16
clone_size: many
cdr3_nt: TGCAGTGCTAGTCCGAATCTAGCGACCTCCTACAATGAGCAGTTCTTC
cdr3_aa: CSASPNLATSYNEQFF

j_call: TRBJ1-2
v_call: TRBV13
d_call: -
cdr3_length: 15
clone_size: many
cdr3_nt: TGTGCCAGCAGCTTCGGGATGGGCAGTCCCTACGGCTACACCTTC
cdr3_aa: CASSFGMGSPYGYTF

j_call: TRBJ2-1
v_call: TRBV30
d_call: -
cdr3_length: 11
clone_size: -
cdr3_nt: TGTGCCTGGAACAGGATGGGGGACAAGTTCTTC
cdr3_aa: CAWNRMGDKFF

j_call: TRBJ2-1
v_call: TRBV15
d_call: TRBD1
cdr3_length: 17
clone_size: -
cdr3_nt: TGTGCCACCAGCAGGTCAACCCGGGACAGACTTTACAATGAGCAGTTCTTC
cdr3_aa: CATSRSTRDRLYNEQFF